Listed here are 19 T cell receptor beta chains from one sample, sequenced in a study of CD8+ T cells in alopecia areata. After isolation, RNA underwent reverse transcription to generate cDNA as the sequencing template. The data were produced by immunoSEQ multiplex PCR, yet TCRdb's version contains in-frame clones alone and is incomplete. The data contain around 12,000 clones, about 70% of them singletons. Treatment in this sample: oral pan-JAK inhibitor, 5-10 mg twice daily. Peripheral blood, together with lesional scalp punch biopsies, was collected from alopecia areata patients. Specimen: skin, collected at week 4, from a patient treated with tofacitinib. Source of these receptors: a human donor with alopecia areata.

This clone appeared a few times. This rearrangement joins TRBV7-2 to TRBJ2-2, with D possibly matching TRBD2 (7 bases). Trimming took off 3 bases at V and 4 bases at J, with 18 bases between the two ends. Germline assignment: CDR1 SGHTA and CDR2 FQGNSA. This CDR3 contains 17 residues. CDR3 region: CASSLELRGGRTGELFF. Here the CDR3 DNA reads TGTGCCAGCAGCTTGGAGCTGAGGGGGGGCCGCACCGGGGAGCTGTTTTTT.

Here the CDR3 reads CASLQGVANNEQFF. As DNA, the CDR3 is TGCGCCAGCCTACAGGGGGTAGCTAACAATGAGCAGTTCTTC. The chain combines TRBV5-1 with TRBJ2-1, with TRBD1 matching over 8 bases. This CDR3 is 14 amino acids long. Germline-derived CDR1 and CDR2 are SGHRS and YFSETQ. With 7 bases clipped from V and 5 bases from J, the junction kept 8 bases outside the gene matches.

The CDR3 DNA sequence: TGTGCCAGCTCCCCAGGAGGCATAGACCAGTTTTTT. It is translated as CASSPGGIDQFF. The gene calls are TRBV28 and TRBJ1-4, with D hard to call. Trimming removed 8 bases from V and 16 bases from J, with 20 bases in between. Germline V CDR1 and CDR2: MDHEN, SYDVKM. CDR3 length: 12 residues.

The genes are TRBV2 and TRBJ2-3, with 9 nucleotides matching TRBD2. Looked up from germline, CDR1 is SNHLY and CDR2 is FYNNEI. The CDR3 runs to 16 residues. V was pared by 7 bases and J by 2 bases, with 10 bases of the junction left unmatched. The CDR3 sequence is CASTSRTSVLTDTQYF. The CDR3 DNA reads TGTGCCAGCACCTCTCGGACTAGCGTGCTCACAGATACGCAGTATTTT.

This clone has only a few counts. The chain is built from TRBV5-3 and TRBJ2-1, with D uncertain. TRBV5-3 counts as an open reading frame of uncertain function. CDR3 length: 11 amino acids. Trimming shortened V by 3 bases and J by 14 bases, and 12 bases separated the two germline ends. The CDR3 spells CARSSETREFF. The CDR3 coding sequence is TGTGCCAGAAGCTCAGAGACGAGAGAGTTCTTC.

CDR3 region: CASSQDGGKREQYF. CDR3 nucleotide sequence: TGCGCCAGCAGCCAAGATGGGGGAAAACGCGAGCAGTACTTC. The genes are TRBV4-3 and TRBJ2-7; perhaps D is TRBD1 or TRBD2 (5 bases each). The V end lost 0 bases, the J end lost 6 bases, and 12 bases lay between the germline ends. This CDR3 region has 14 residues. CDR1 is LGHNA and CDR2 is YSLEER in the germline V gene.

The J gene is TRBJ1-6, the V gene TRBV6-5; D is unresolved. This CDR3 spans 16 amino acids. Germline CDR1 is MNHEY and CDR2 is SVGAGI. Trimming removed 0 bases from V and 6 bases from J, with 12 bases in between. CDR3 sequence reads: CASSYSWQEINSPLHF. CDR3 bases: TGTGCCAGCAGTTACTCGTGGCAGGAGATTAATTCACCCCTCCACTTT.

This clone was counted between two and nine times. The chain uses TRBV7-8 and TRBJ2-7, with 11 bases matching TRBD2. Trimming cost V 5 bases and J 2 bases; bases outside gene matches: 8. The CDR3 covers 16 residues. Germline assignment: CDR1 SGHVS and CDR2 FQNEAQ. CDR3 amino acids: CASSIGTSGSAYEQYF. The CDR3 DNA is TGTGCCAGCAGCATCGGGACTAGCGGTTCAGCCTACGAGCAGTACTTC. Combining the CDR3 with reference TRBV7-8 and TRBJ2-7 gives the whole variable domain GAGVSQSPRYKVAKRGQDVALRCDPISGHVSLFWYQQALGQGPEFLTYFQNEAQLDKSGLPSDRFFAERPEGSVSTLKIQRTQQEDSAVYLCASSIGTSGSAYEQYFGPGTRLTVT.

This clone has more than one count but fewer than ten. The CDR3 reads CASSSADRTYEQYF. Here the CDR3 DNA reads TGTGCCAGCAGCTCAGCGGACAGGACCTACGAGCAGTACTTC. V is TRBV7-9 and J is TRBJ2-7; 7 bases agree with TRBD1. V lost 4 bases to trimming and J lost 2 bases; unmatched junction nucleotides: 5. The CDR3 spans 14 residues. The germline CDR1 and CDR2 sequences are SEHNR and FQNEAQ (reference sequence).

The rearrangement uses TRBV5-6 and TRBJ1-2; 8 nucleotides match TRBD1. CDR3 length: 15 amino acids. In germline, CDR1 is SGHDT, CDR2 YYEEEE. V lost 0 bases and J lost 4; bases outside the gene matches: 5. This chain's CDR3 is CASSLARTGSYGYTF. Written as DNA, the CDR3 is TGTGCCAGCAGCTTGGCCCGGACAGGGAGCTATGGCTACACCTTC.

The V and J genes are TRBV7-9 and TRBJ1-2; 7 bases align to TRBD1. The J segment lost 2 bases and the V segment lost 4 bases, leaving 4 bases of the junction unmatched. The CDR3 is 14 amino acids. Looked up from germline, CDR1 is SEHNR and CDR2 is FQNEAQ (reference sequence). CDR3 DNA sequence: TGTGCCAGCAGCTACCTGGGACAGAACTATGGCTACACCTTC. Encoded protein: CASSYLGQNYGYTF.

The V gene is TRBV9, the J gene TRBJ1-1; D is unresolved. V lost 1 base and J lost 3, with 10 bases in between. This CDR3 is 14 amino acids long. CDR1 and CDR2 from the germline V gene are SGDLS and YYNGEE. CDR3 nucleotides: TGTGCCAGCAGCGTACGTCGGATAGACACTGAAGCTTTCTTT. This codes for CASSVRRIDTEAFF.

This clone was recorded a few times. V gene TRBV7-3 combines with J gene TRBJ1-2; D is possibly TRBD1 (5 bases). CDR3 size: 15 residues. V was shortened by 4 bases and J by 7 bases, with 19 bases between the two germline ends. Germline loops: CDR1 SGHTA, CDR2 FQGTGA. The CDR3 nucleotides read TGTGCCAGCAGCTCTGGGGCCACAAGCCGGACTGGCTACACCTTC. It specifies CASSSGATSRTGYTF.

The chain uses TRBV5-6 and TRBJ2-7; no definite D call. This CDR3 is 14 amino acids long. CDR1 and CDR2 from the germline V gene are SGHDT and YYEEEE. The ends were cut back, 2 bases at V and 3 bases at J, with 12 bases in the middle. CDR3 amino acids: CASSFKGSYYEQYF. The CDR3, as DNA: TGTGCCAGCAGCTTCAAGGGCAGTTACTACGAGCAGTACTTC. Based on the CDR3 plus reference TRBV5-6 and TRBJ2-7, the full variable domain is DAGVTQSPTHLIKTRGQQVTLRCSPKSGHDTVSWYQQALGQGPQFIFQYYEEEERQRGNFPDRFSGHQFPNYSSELNVNALLLGDSALYLCASSFKGSYYEQYFGPGTRLTVT.

In DNA, the CDR3 is TGTGCCAGCAGCTTAGGGGTGGATGAGCAGTTCTTC. Translating it yields CASSLGVDEQFF. V usage is TRBV7-6 and J usage is TRBJ2-1; no clear D gene. V was clipped by 1 base and J by 8 bases, with 6 bases between them. The CDR3 contains 12 residues. Germline V lookup: CDR1 SGHVS, CDR2 FNYEAQ.

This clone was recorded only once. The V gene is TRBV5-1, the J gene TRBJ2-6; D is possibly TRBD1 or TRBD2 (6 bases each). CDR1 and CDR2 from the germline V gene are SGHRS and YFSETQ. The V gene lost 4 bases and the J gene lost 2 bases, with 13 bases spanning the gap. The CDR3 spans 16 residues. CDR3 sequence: CASSPDGGAGANVLTF. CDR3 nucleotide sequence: TGCGCCAGCAGCCCGGACGGGGGCGCTGGGGCCAACGTCCTGACTTTC.

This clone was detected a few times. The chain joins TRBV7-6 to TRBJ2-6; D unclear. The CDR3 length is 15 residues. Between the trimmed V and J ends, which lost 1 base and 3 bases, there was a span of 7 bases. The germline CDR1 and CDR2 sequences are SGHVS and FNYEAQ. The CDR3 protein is CASSLEGFGANVLTF. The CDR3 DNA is TGTGCCAGCAGCTTAGAGGGTTTTGGGGCCAACGTCCTGACTTTC.

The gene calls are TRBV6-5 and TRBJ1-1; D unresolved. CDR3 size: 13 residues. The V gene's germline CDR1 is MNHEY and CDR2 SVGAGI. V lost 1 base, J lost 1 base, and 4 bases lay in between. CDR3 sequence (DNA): TGTGCCAGCAGTTACTGGCAGAACACTGAAGCTTTCTTT. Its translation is CASSYWQNTEAFF.

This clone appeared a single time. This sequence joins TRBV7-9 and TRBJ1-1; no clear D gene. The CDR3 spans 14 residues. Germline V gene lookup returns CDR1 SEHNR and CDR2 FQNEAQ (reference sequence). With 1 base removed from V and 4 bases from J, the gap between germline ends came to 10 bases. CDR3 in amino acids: CASSLDVPTTEAFF. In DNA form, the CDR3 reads TGTGCCAGCAGCTTAGATGTCCCGACCACTGAAGCTTTCTTT.